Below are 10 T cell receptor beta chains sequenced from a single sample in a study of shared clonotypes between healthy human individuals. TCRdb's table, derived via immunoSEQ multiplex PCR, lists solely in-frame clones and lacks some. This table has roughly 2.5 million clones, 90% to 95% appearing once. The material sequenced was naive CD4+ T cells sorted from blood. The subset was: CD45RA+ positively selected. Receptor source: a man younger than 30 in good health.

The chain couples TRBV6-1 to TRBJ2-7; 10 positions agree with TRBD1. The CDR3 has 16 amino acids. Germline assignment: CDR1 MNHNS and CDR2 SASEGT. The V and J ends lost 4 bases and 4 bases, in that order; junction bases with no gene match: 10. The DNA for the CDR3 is TGTGCCAGCAGTGCCTACCCGGGACAGGGGCTTTACGAGCAGTACTTC. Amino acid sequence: CASSAYPGQGLYEQYF.

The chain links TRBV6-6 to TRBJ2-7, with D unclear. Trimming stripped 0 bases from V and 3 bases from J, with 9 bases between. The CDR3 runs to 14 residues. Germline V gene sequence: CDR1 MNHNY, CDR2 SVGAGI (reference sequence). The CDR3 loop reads CASSYSRSDYEQYF. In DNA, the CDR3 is TGTGCCAGCAGTTACTCGCGGTCCGACTACGAGCAGTACTTC.

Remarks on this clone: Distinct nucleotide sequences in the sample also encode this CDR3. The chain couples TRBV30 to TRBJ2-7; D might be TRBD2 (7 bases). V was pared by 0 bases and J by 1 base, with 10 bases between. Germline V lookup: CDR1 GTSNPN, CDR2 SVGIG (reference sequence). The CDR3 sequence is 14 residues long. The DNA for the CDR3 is TGTGCCTGGAGTGTGGGGGGGGCGTCCTACGAGCAGTACTTC. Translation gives CAWSVGGASYEQYF.

CDR3 region: CASTMQEAFF. The CDR3 DNA follows: TGTGCCAGCACAATGCAGGAGGCTTTCTTT. The chain recombines TRBV7-9 with TRBJ1-1; D is undetermined. The CDR3 spans 10 residues. Germline V gene data show CDR1 as SEHNR and CDR2 as FQNEAQ (reference sequence). The ends were cut back, 7 bases at V and 11 bases at J, with 11 bases in the middle.

The CDR3 loop is CASSENGGTTYEQYF. The CDR3 DNA follows: TGTGCCAGCAGCGAGAACGGAGGCACAACCTACGAGCAGTACTTC. The chain is built from TRBV13 and TRBJ2-7; TRBD2 is a possible D gene (5 bases). V shed 5 bases and J shed 2 bases, with 16 bases lying between them. The CDR3 consists of 15 residues. The V gene's germline CDR1 is PRHDT and CDR2 FYEKMQ (reference sequence).

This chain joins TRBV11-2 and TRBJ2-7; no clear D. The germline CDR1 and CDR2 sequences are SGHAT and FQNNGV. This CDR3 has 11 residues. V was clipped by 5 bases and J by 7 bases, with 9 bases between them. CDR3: CASSIYLEQYF. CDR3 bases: TGTGCCAGCAGCATCTATTTGGAGCAGTACTTC.

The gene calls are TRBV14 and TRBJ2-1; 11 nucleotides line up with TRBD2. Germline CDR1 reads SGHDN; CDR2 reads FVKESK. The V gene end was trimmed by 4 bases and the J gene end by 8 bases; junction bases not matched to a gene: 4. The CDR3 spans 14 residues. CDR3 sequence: CASSLSGGAYEQFF. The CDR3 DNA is TGTGCCAGCAGCCTTAGCGGGGGGGCCTATGAGCAGTTCTTC.

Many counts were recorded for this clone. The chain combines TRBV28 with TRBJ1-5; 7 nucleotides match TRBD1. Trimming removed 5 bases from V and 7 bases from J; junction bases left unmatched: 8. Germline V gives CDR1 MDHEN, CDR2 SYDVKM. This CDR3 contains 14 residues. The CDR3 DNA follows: TGTGCCAGCAGTCCAGGGACAGTCCCCCAGCCCCAGCATTTT. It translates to CASSPGTVPQPQHF.

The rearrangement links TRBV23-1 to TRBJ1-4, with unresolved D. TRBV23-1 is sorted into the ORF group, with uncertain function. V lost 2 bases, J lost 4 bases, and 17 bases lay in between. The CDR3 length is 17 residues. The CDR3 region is CASSQLSFLNLNEKLFF. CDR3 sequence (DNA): TGCGCCAGCAGTCAACTCTCTTTTCTCAACCTTAATGAAAAACTGTTTTTT.

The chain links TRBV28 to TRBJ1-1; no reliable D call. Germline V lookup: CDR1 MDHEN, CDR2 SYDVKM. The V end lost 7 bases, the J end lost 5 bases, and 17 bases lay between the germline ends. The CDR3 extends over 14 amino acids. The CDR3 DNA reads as TGTGCCAGCACCGGAAGCTTGGGATTTACTGAAGCTTTCTTT. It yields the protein CASTGSLGFTEAFF.